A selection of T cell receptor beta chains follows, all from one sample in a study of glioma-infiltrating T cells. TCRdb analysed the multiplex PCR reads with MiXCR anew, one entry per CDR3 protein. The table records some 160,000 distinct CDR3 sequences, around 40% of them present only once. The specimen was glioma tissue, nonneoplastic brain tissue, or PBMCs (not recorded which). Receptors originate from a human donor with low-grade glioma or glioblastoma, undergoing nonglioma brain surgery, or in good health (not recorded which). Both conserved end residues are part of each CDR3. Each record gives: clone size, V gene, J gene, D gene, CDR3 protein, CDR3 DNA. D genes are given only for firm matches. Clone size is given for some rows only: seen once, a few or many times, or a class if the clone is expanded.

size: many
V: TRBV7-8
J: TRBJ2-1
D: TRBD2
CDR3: CATRAGGPVTEQFF
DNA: TGTGCCACAAGAGCGGGAGGGCCTGTAACTGAGCAGTTCTTC

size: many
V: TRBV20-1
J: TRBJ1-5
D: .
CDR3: CSASGWGRGSSNQPQHF
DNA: TGCAGTGCTTCCGGGTGGGGAAGGGGTAGTAGCAATCAGCCCCAGCATTTT

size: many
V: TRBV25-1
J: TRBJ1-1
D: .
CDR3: CASSLGREAFF
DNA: TGTGCCAGCAGTTTGGGGAGAGAAGCTTTCTTT

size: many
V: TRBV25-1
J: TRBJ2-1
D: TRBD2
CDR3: CASSGETSGSASSYNEQFF
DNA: TGTGCCAGCAGTGGGGAGACTAGCGGGAGCGCTAGCTCCTACAATGAGCAGTTCTTC

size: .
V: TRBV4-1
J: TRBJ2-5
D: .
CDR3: CASSQTWGETQYF
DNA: TGCGCCAGCAGCCAGACATGGGGAGAGACCCAGTACTTC

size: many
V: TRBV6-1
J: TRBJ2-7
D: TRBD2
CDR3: CASSEATSGTYEQYF
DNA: TGTGCCAGCAGTGAAGCGACTAGCGGGACCTACGAGCAGTACTTC

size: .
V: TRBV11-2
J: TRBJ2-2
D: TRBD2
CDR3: CASSLTRLANTGELFF
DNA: TGTGCCAGCAGCCTGACCCGACTAGCCAACACCGGGGAGCTGTTTTTT

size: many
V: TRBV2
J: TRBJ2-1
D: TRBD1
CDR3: CASRGQISYNEQFF
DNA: TGTGCCAGCAGGGGACAGATTTCCTACAATGAGCAGTTCTTC

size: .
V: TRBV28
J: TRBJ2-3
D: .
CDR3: CASSSSLVWSDTQYF
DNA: TGTGCCAGCAGTTCAAGCCTCGTATGGTCAGATACGCAGTACTTT

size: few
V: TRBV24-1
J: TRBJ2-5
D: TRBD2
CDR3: CATSDLIAGGLETQYF
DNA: TGTGCCACCAGTGATTTAATAGCGGGAGGGCTGGAGACCCAGTACTTC